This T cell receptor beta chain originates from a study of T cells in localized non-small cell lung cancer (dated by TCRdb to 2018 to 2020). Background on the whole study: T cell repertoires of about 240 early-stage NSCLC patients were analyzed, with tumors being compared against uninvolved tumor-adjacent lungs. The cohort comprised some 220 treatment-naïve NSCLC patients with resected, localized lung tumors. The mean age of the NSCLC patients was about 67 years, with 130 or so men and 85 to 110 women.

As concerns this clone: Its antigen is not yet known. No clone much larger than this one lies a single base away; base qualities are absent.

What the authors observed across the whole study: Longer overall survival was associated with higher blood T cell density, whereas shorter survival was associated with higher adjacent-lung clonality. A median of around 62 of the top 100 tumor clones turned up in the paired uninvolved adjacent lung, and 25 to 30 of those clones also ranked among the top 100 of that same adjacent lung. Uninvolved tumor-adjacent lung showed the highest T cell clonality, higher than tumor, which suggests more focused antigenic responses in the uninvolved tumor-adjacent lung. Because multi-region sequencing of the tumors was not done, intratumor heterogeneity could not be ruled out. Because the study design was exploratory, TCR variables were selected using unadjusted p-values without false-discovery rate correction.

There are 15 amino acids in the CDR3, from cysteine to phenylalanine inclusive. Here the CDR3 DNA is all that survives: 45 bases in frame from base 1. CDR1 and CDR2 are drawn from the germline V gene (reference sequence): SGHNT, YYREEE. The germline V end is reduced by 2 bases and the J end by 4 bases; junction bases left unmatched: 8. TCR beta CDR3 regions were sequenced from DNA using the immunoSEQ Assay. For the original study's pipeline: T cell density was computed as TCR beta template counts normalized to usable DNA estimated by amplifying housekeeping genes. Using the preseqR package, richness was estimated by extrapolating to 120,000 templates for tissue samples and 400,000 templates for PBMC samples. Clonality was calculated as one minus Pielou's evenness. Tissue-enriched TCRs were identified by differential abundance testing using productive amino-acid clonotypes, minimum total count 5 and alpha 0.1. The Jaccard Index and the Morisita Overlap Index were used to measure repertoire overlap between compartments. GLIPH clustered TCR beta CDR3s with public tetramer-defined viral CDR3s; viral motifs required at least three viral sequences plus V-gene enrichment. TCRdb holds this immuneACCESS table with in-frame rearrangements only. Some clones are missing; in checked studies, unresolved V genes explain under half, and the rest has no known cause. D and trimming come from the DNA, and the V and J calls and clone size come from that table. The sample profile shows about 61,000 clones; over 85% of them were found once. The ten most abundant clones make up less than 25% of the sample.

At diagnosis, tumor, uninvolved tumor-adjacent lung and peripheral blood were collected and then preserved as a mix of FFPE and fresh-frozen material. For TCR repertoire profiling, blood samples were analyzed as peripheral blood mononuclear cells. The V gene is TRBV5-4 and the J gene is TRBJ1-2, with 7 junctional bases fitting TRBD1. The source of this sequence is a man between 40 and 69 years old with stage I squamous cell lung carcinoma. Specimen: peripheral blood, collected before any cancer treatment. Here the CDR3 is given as CASSLGRGTSYGYTF. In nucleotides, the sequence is TGTGCCAGCAGCTTAGGCAGGGGGACCTCCTATGGCTACACCTTC.